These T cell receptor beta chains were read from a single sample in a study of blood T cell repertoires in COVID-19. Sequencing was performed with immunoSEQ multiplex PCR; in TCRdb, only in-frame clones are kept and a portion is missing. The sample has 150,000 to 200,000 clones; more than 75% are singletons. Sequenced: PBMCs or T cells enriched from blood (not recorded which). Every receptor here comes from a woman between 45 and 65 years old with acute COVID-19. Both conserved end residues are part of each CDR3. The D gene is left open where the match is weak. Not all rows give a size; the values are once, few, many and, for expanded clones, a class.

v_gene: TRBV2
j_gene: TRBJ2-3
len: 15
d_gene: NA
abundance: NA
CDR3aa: CASRPTSNTPDTQYF
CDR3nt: TGTGCCAGCAGGCCGACTAGTAACACCCCAGATACGCAGTATTTT

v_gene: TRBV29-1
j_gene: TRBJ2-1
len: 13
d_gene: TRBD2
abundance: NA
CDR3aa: CSVEAGGYDEQFF
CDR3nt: TGCAGCGTTGAGGCGGGGGGGTATGATGAGCAGTTCTTC

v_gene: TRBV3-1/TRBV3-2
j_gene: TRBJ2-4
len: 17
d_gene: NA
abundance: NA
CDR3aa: CASSLRETGEGWNIQYF
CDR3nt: TGTGCCAGCAGCCTGCGCGAGACAGGGGAGGGGTGGAACATTCAGTACTTC

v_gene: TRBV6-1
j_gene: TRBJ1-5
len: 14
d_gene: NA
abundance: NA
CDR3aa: CASSEQTVNQPQHF
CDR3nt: TGTGCCAGCAGTGAGCAGACAGTCAATCAGCCCCAGCATTTT

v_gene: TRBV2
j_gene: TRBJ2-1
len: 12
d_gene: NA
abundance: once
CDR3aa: CASNGEGNEQFF
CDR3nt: TGTGCCAGTAATGGTGAGGGCAATGAGCAGTTCTTC

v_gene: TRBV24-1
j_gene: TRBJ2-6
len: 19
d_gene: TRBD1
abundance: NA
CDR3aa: CATITGPGQGLSGANVLTF
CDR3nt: TGTGCCACCATCACAGGACCGGGACAGGGTCTCTCTGGGGCCAACGTCCTGACTTTC

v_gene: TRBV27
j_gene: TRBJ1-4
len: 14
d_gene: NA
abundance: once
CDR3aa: CASSSRGTNEKLFF
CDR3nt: TGTGCCAGCAGTTCCCGAGGCACTAATGAAAAACTGTTTTTT

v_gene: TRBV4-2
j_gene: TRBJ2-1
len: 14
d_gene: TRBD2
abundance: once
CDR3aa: CASSLAGGDNEQFF
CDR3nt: TGTGCCAGCAGTCTAGCGGGGGGAGACAATGAGCAGTTCTTC

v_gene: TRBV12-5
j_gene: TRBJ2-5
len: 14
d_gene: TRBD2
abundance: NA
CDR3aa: CASGSGLGPETQYF
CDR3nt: TGTGCTAGTGGCTCCGGACTAGGCCCTGAGACCCAGTACTTC

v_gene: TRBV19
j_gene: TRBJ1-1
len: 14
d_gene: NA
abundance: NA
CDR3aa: CASSIGRGNTEAFF
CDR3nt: TGTGCCAGTAGTATCGGCAGGGGAAACACTGAAGCTTTCTTT

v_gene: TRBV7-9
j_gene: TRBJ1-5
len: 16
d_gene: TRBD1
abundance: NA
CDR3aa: CASSNAIGQGNQPQHF
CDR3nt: TGTGCCAGCAGTAACGCAATTGGACAGGGGAATCAGCCCCAGCATTTT

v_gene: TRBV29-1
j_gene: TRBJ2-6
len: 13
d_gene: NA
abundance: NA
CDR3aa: CSVDISGANVLTF
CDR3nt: TGCAGCGTTGATATCTCTGGGGCCAACGTCCTGACTTTC

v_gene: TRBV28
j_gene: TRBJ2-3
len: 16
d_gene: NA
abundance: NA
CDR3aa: CASHNLGQPSTDTQYF
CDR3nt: TGTGCCAGCCACAACCTGGGACAACCGAGCACAGATACGCAGTATTTT

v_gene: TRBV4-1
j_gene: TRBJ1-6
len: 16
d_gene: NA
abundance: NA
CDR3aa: CAGSQLQGAYNSPLHF
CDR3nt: TGCGCCGGCAGCCAACTACAGGGTGCCTATAATTCACCCCTCCACTTT

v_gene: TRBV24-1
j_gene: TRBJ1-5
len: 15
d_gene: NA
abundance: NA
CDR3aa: CATSANGQLNQPQHF
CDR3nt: TGTGCCACCAGTGCCAATGGACAGCTCAATCAGCCCCAGCATTTT

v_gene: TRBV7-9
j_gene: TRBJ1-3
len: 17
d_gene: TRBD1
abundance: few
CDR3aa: CASSQGQGMGSGNTIYF
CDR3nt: TGTGCCAGCAGCCAGGGACAGGGAATGGGTTCTGGAAACACCATATATTTT

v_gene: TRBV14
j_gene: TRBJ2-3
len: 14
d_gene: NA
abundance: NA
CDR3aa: CASSQLSGPDTQYF
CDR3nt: TGTGCCAGCAGCCAACTCAGCGGCCCAGATACGCAGTATTTT